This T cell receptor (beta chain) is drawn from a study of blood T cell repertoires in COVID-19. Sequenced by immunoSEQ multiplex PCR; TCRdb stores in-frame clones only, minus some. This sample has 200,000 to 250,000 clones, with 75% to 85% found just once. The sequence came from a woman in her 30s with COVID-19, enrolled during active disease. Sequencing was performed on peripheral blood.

Here the CDR3 reads CASSYPFASEYYEQYF. CDR3 in DNA: TGTGCCAGCAGTTACCCCTTTGCCAGCGAGTACTACGAGCAGTACTTC. The V gene is TRBV6-2 or TRBV6-3, the J gene TRBJ2-7; D gene ambiguous. Germline V gives CDR1 MNHEY, CDR2 SVGEGT. V lost 2 bases and J lost 3, with 17 bases in between. The CDR3 is 16 residues long.